This T cell receptor (beta chain) originates from a study of monozygotic twins with inflammatory bowel disease. The team made cDNA by running eight separate reactions for each sample. TCRdb reanalyzed the 5' RACE reads and collapses them to one entry per CDR3 protein, without DNA. This sample's table has 350,000 to 500,000 distinct CDR3 sequences. The germline V gene has CDR1 SGHVS and CDR2 FQNEAQ. The CDR3 extends over 12 amino acids. The sequence was obtained from a human donor with ulcerative colitis or Crohn's disease, or a healthy co-twin of an affected twin (not recorded which). The chain couples TRBV7-8 to TRBJ1-6; no DNA is available, so the TRBD1 call from TCRdb remains unchecked. The specimen was blood. The CDR3 sequence: CASSPVGSPLHF.